These 8 T cell receptor beta chains share one sample of origin, sequenced in a study of beta chain features in type 1 diabetes. What was sequenced were expressed TCRB transcripts, since all of the isolated RNA had been reverse transcribed. Profiled with immunoSEQ multiplex PCR; TCRdb holds only in-frame clones, not every one. The table shows some 160,000 clones, with approximately 8.8% occurring only once. Whole-study findings and limits: Moderate but significant shortening of TCRB CDR3s was recorded in all four CD4+ subsets from Type 1 diabetes patients.

Antigen specificity for these receptors is unknown. Sequencing input: central memory CD4+ T cells from blood. The receptors derive from a woman aged 25 to 39 with type 1 diabetes.

This rearrangement joins TRBV12-5 to TRBJ2-5; 7 positions match TRBD1. Germline CDR1 LGHNT, CDR2 FRNRAP. There are 14 residues in the CDR3. The V and J ends lost 7 bases and 1 base, in that order; junction bases with no gene match: 6. CDR3 sequence: CASARDSVQETQYF. DNA of the CDR3: TGTGCTAGTGCCCGGGACAGCGTCCAAGAGACCCAGTACTTC. The complete variable domain, with remaining parts taken from reference TRBV12-5 and TRBJ2-5, reads DARVTQTPRHKVTEMGQEVTMRCQPILGHNTVFWYRQTMMQGLELLAYFRNRAPLDDSGMPKDRFSAEMPDATLATLKIQPSEPRDSAVYFCASARDSVQETQYFGPGTRLLVL.

This clone was found a few times. This chain joins TRBV5-1 and TRBJ2-2, with D perhaps TRBD2 (7 bases). Germline-derived CDR1 and CDR2 are SGHRS and YFSETQ. V shed 9 bases and J shed 4 bases, with 19 bases lying between them. CDR3 length: 15 amino acids. The CDR3 DNA follows: TGCGCCACTTCCTCGGGGGGCAGGACCACCGGGGAGCTGTTTTTT. Translating gives CATSSGGRTTGELFF.

The chain recombines TRBV27 with TRBJ2-2, with TRBD2 matching over 8 bases. V trimming: 6 bases; J trimming: 5 bases; junction bases outside the gene matches: 11. The CDR3 spans 16 residues. In germline, CDR1 is MNHEY, CDR2 SMNVEV (reference sequence). As DNA, the CDR3 is TGTGCCAGCAGACCGTCGGGACTAGATTGGACCGGGGAGCTGTTTTTT. This codes for CASRPSGLDWTGELFF.

This chain connects TRBV7-6 to TRBJ2-2; 8 bases are a match to TRBD2. Germline values: CDR1 SGHVS, CDR2 FNYEAQ. The CDR3 has 18 amino acids. Trimming took 1 base from V and 7 from J; bases not matched to a gene: 14. This CDR3 reads CASSLDASGSGNDGELFF. In nucleotides, the CDR3 is TGTGCCAGCAGCTTAGACGCGTCCGGTAGCGGGAATGACGGGGAGCTGTTTTTT.

In this sample, this clone turned up a few times. The V and J genes are TRBV27 and TRBJ1-2; D gene unclear. This CDR3 spans 13 amino acids. From germline, CDR1 is MNHEY and CDR2 SMNVEV (reference sequence). Trimming removed 2 bases from V and 7 bases from J, with 11 bases in between. The CDR3 protein is CASSLEGLAGYTF. CDR3 nucleotides: TGTGCCAGCAGTTTAGAGGGTCTGGCTGGCTACACCTTC.

CDR3 nucleotides: TGTGCCAGCAGGGAGGGGACGATTGGTGAGCAGTACTTC. As protein: CASREGTIGEQYF. V and J are TRBV6-1 and TRBJ2-7; possibly TRBD2 for D (6 bases). Trimming left V 6 bases short and J 7 bases short, with 16 bases between. CDR1 is MNHNS, CDR2 SASEGT, per germline. This CDR3 has 13 amino acids.

V is TRBV5-1 and J is TRBJ2-7, with 9 bases that match TRBD1. The trim removed 4 bases at V and 0 bases at J, leaving 17 bases unmatched. This CDR3 contains 19 residues. Germline loops: CDR1 SGHRS, CDR2 YFSETQ. CDR3 loop: CASSRVFRTGASSSYEQYF. In DNA form, the CDR3 reads TGCGCCAGCAGCCGCGTTTTTAGGACAGGGGCTTCAAGCTCCTACGAGCAGTACTTC. Drawing the rest from reference TRBV5-1 and TRBJ2-7, the complete variable domain is KAGVTQTPRYLIKTRGQQVTLSCSPISGHRSVSWYQQTPGQGLQFLFEYFSETQRNKGNFPGRFSGRQFSNSRSEMNVSTLELGDSALYLCASSRVFRTGASSSYEQYFGPGTRLTVT.

This clone was detected only a few times. The chain joins TRBV7-8 to TRBJ1-5; D possibly corresponds to TRBD1 (5 bases). The CDR3 is 15 residues long. Germline-derived CDR1 and CDR2 are SGHVS and FQNEAQ. V was shortened by 5 bases and J by 7 bases, with 18 bases between the two germline ends. The CDR3 nucleotides read TGTGCCAGCAGCGCGTTAGAGCTCACAGGACAGCCCCAGCATTTT. It specifies CASSALELTGQPQHF.